This T cell receptor (beta chain) was retrieved from a study of identifying expanded T cells in peripheral blood. Study-level points and caveats: Variance in clone template counts between roughly two-week samples significantly increased with total template count across all healthy donors.

Using immunoSEQ multiplex PCR, the repertoire was profiled, and TCRdb retains in-frame clones only, with some absent. The sample lists around 90,000 clones, about nine tenths seen once, with approximately 4% in the top ten. On this clone: The antigen is unknown.

The germline gives CDR1 SGHKS, CDR2 YYEKEE (reference sequence). V lost 0 bases to trimming and J lost 4 bases, with 13 bases between them. The CDR3 runs 15 residues. The sample taken for sequencing was blood. J is TRBJ1-2 and V is TRBV5-5; D unresolved. This sequence was found in a person aged 18-70 years in good health. CDR3 sequence (DNA): TGTGCCAGCAGCTTGGCTAATGTTGCCAGCTATGGCTACACCTTC. Translation gives CASSLANVASYGYTF.